The 15 T cell receptor beta chains below come from one sample, sequenced in a study of CD8+ T cells in alopecia areata. Treatment in this sample: oral pan-JAK inhibitor, 5-10 mg twice daily. cDNA prepared by RNA extraction and subsequent reverse transcription served as the template for sequencing. Using immunoSEQ multiplex PCR, the repertoire was profiled, and TCRdb retains in-frame clones only, with some absent. The sample carries around 270,000 clones, 55% to 75% recorded once. The sample was CD4+ T cells sorted from blood, taken at week 24, from a patient treated with tofacitinib. These receptors all come from a human donor with alopecia areata.

This clone appeared once. The V gene is TRBV7-2, the J gene TRBJ2-1; either TRBD1 or TRBD2 may fit D (5 bases each). The germline gives CDR1 SGHTA, CDR2 FQGNSA. Trimming cost V 10 bases and J 4 bases, with 17 bases left between them. The CDR3 loop spans 14 amino acids. CDR3 sequence (DNA): TGTGCCACCGAGGGGTCAGAACTTTACAATGAGCAGTTCTTC. The encoded protein is CATEGSELYNEQFF.

The J gene is TRBJ1-1, the V gene TRBV6-5; D uncertain. The CDR3 has 12 residues. V gave up 2 bases and J gave up 11 bases, with 12 bases separating them. CDR1 MNHEY and CDR2 SVGAGI come from the germline V gene. This CDR3 reads CASSYPAGLAFF. The CDR3, as DNA: TGTGCCAGCAGTTACCCGGCAGGCTTGGCTTTCTTT.

This clone has a handful of counts. The chain joins TRBV28 to TRBJ1-2, with D possibly matching TRBD1 (5 bases). The CDR3 loop spans 14 amino acids. V was clipped by 0 bases and J by 4 bases, with 9 bases between them. Germline V gene data show CDR1 as MDHEN and CDR2 as SYDVKM. CDR3 protein: CASSLWGGPYGYTF. The CDR3 DNA follows: TGTGCCAGCAGTTTATGGGGGGGACCCTATGGCTACACCTTC.

Concerning this clone itself: The same CDR3 arises from other DNA sequences in this sample as well. The chain couples TRBV29-1 to TRBJ2-7, with D maybe TRBD1 (6 bases). Germline lookup yields CDR1 SQVTM and CDR2 ANQGSEA. With 6 bases removed from V and 4 bases from J, the gap between germline ends came to 16 bases. The CDR3 covers 13 residues. The CDR3 DNA follows: TGCAGCGTCGTGGGACAAGGCCTTTACGAGCAGTACTTC. Amino acid sequence: CSVVGQGLYEQYF.

This chain links TRBV5-1 with TRBJ2-5; D gene unclear. CDR3 length equals 13 residues. V dropped 0 bases and J dropped 0 bases, with 3 bases sitting between them. Germline CDR1 is SGHRS and CDR2 is YFSETQ. The CDR3, as DNA: TGCGCCAGCAGCTTGGCCAACCAAGAGACCCAGTACTTC. Its translation is CASSLANQETQYF.

On this clone: This CDR3 is also generated by other DNA sequences in the sample. V is TRBV6-5 and J is TRBJ1-2; the D gene is possibly TRBD1 (6 bases). Trimming stripped 0 bases from V and 6 bases from J, with 8 bases between. This CDR3 has 13 residues. From germline, CDR1 is MNHEY and CDR2 SVGAGI. CDR3 protein: CASSYSPGDGYTF. In DNA, the CDR3 is TGTGCCAGCAGTTACTCCCCAGGGGATGGCTACACCTTC.

The gene calls are TRBV6-5 and TRBJ2-5; 9 positions match TRBD1. J was trimmed by 4 bases and V by 7 bases; bases with no gene match: 1. This CDR3 comprises 12 residues. CDR1 is MNHEY, CDR2 SVGAGI, per germline. Here the CDR3 reads CASTDRGETQYF. The CDR3 DNA reads as TGTGCCAGCACGGACAGGGGAGAGACCCAGTACTTC.

This clone was seen only a few times. V and J are TRBV5-6 and TRBJ1-3; 10 bases fit TRBD1. Germline V gene data show CDR1 as SGHDT and CDR2 as YYEEEE. The junction had 7 bases not matched to a gene; V was cut back by 4 bases and J by 0 bases. This CDR3 region has 17 residues. Here the CDR3 reads CASSAGTGAYSGNTIYF. The CDR3 DNA reads TGTGCCAGCAGCGCCGGGACAGGGGCTTACTCTGGAAACACCATATATTTT.

This chain uses TRBV4-2 with TRBJ1-6; D is unresolved. This CDR3 contains 15 residues. Germline CDR1 and CDR2: LGHNA and YNFKEQ. Between the trimmed V and J ends, which lost 1 base and 9 bases, there was a span of 13 bases. DNA of the CDR3: TGTGCCAGCAGCCAAGGTCTAAGCCCGAGTTCACCCCTCCACTTT. Translating it yields CASSQGLSPSSPLHF.

This clone was seen a handful of times. The gene calls are TRBV29-1 and TRBJ2-3; no clear D gene. V shed 4 bases and J shed 3 bases, with 11 bases lying between them. CDR1 is SQVTM, CDR2 ANQGSEA, per germline. The CDR3 has 13 residues. For the CDR3, the DNA is TGCAGCGTTGCACCCGGGTGGACAGATACGCAGTATTTT. Its translation is CSVAPGWTDTQYF.

The genes are TRBV6-6 and TRBJ1-2; unclear D gene. Trimming left V 2 bases short and J 5 bases short, with 12 bases between. Germline CDR1 and CDR2: MNHNY and SVGAGI (reference sequence). This CDR3 has 14 amino acids. CDR3 residues: CASSYAGETYGYTF. CDR3 bases: TGTGCCAGCAGTTACGCGGGAGAAACTTATGGCTACACCTTC.

The chain joins TRBV2 to TRBJ1-1; D call uncertain. This CDR3 is 14 amino acids long. V dropped 7 bases and J dropped 0 bases, with 12 bases sitting between them. The germline CDR1 and CDR2 sequences are SNHLY and FYNNEI. The CDR3 is CASTPSGVNTEAFF. DNA for the CDR3: TGTGCCAGCACCCCATCCGGAGTGAACACTGAAGCTTTCTTT.

This clone turned up a few times. The gene calls are TRBV9 and TRBJ2-5; D might be TRBD1 or TRBD2, each matching 6 bases. Germline V gives CDR1 SGDLS, CDR2 YYNGEE. The CDR3 runs 16 residues. Trimming left V 2 bases short and J 0 bases short, with 14 bases between. CDR3 coding DNA: TGTGCCAGCAGCGTTCTCCCCGGGGGCTACCAAGAGACCCAGTACTTC. It is translated as CASSVLPGGYQETQYF.

This clone has just a few counts. J is TRBJ2-1 and V is TRBV10-3, with 8 bases that match TRBD1. CDR1 and CDR2 (germline): ENHRY, SYGVKD. The CDR3 length is 12 residues. Germline trimming cut 10 bases from V and 5 bases from J; bases unmatched to any gene: 4. The CDR3 reads CATQDRDNEQFF. The CDR3, as DNA: TGTGCCACCCAGGACAGGGACAATGAGCAGTTCTTC.

This chain joins TRBV30 and TRBJ2-3; 10 bases line up with TRBD2. The ends lost 2 bases at V and 8 bases at J; junction bases unmatched: 7. The CDR3 loop spans 14 amino acids. Germline V CDR1 and CDR2: GTSNPN, SVGIG (reference sequence). The CDR3 spells CAWSRSGGAATQYF. Written as DNA, the CDR3 is TGTGCCTGGAGTCGAAGCGGGGGGGCCGCTACGCAGTATTTT.